What follows are 3 T cell receptor beta chains derived from one specimen sequenced in a study of blood T cell repertoires in COVID-19. Only in-frame clones appear in the TCRdb table, and some are missing; sequencing was by immunoSEQ multiplex PCR. The table has under 200,000 clones, approximately 90% seen once; the top ten hold about 2.1%. Sequences were obtained from peripheral blood. These TCRs come from a man in his 70s with active or convalescent COVID-19.

This CDR3 is CASCLFGPGSSSGNTIYF. The CDR3 coding sequence is TGTGCCAGCTGTCTATTCGGTCCAGGGTCTTCGTCTGGAAACACCATATATTTT. V usage is TRBV6-6 and J usage is TRBJ1-3, with D possibly being TRBD1 (5 bases). V lost 8 bases to trimming and J lost 1 base, with 24 bases between them. The V gene's germline CDR1 is MNHNY and CDR2 SVGAGI (reference sequence). The CDR3 extends over 18 amino acids.

This clone was recorded a few times. The chain has TRBV2 and TRBJ1-2; D uncertain. The germline V gene encodes CDR1 SNHLY and CDR2 FYNNEI. CDR3 length: 16 residues. Trimming stripped 2 bases from V and 4 bases from J, with 17 bases between. The CDR3 nucleotides are TGTGCCAGCAGTGAATCGTTTGGCCTAACGGGCTATGGCTACACCTTC. It specifies CASSESFGLTGYGYTF.

This rearrangement joins TRBV28 to TRBJ2-7; no clear D. Looked up from germline, CDR1 is MDHEN and CDR2 is SYDVKM. This CDR3 contains 14 residues. Between the trimmed V and J ends, which lost 3 bases and 5 bases, there was a span of 14 bases. CDR3 protein: CASSFTRTIDEQYF. DNA for the CDR3: TGTGCCAGCAGTTTTACCCGCACAATTGACGAGCAGTACTTC.